This TCR beta chain was documented in a study of low-dose radiotherapy and immunotherapy resistance in tumors. In this sample, this clonotype turned up many times. TRAV- and TRBV-specific primers were used for first-strand cDNA, which covered alpha and beta chains. The authors ran 20 PCR cycles to amplify TCRs with a constant-region primer and V-primer adapter. MiXCR was run by TCRdb on the reads, yielding one entry per CDR3 protein. Of just over 90,000 distinct CDR3 sequences listed, less than 25% are singletons. The CDR3 is 14 residues long. CDR1 MDHEN and CDR2 SYDVKM come from the germline V gene. The V segment lost 6 bases and the J segment 1 base; nucleotides outside the gene matches: 3. Time point reported: after trial treatment. Specified treatment: LDRT plus nivolumab, ipilimumab, low-dose cyclophosphamide and aspirin (RACIN trial).

The origin of this receptor is a female donor with ovarian cancer. Specimen: PBMCs, collected after low-dose radiotherapy plus immunotherapy. This chain uses TRBV28 with TRBJ2-3; 8 bases are a match to TRBD2. The CDR3 here is CASRSGGGTDTQYF. The CDR3 bases are TGTGCCAGCAGGTCGGGGGGGGGCACAGATACGCAGTATTTT.